A selection of T cell receptor beta chains follows, all from one sample in a study of blood T cells in healthy people across ages. TCRdb used MiXCR to reprocess the 5' RACE reads, holding one entry per CDR3 protein. The repertoire has more than 800,000 distinct CDR3 sequences, around 28% of them found once; the top ten carry approximately 15%. The specimen sequenced was blood. The source is a woman older than 75 in good health. CDR3s include the opening cysteine and the closing phenylalanine or tryptophan. Part of the rows lack a size; the others show once, few, many or a class for expanded clones.

many	TRBV24-1	TRBJ2-1	CATSDLTSGGSSSYNEQFF
many	TRBV3-1	TRBJ2-5	CASSQDIASGGETQYF
-	TRBV30	-	CAWERDRQTYEQYF
many	TRBV29-1	TRBJ2-4	CSVGLDRKNIQYF
few	TRBV12-3/TRBV12-4	TRBJ2-3	CASSSSQVYTDTQYF
many	TRBV11-3	TRBJ2-1	CASSNTGGAYNEQFF
many	TRBV24-1	TRBJ2-1	CATSAGESSYNEQFF
few	TRBV4-3	TRBJ1-4	CASSQGVTTNEKLFF
many	TRBV24-1	TRBJ2-1	CATSDTQGAGPYNEQFF
few	TRBV7-2	TRBJ1-3	CASSLGGGGNTIYF
many	TRBV9	TRBJ2-1	CASSVGRASYNEQFF
many	TRBV27	TRBJ2-7	CASSFGRGGSFDEQYF
once	TRBV11-3	TRBJ2-1	CASSFLGRGMSNNNEQFF
many	TRBV19	TRBJ2-5	CASSPGGRPETQYF
-	TRBV6-2/TRBV6-3	TRBJ1-1	CASSFGAEAFF
many	TRBV7-6	TRBJ2-7	CASSLSARDEQYF
-	TRBV7-9	TRBJ2-4	CASSLGLAGGGEQYF
-	TRBV27	TRBJ1-1	CASSWQENTEAFF
many	TRBV18	TRBJ2-5	CASSPGRSGETQYF
few	TRBV4-3	TRBJ2-1	CASSTQGEGGEQFF
-	TRBV29-1	TRBJ2-2	CSAKLKPRHSNTGELFF
many	TRBV20-1	TRBJ2-3	CSASGGTSPSTDTQYF
few	TRBV15	TRBJ2-2	CATSRGGQGRGTGELFF
-	TRBV30	TRBJ1-2	CAWRKRPGYTF
few	TRBV6-1	-	CASSDGERGKPYEQYF
few	TRBV6-6	TRBJ1-2	CASSPRQGPGYTF
many	TRBV27	TRBJ2-3	CASSFLGSLAGGTDTQYF
many	TRBV7-2	TRBJ1-2	CASSSTANYGYTF
-	TRBV5-1	TRBJ1-3	CASSLQGVAGNTIYF
many	TRBV20-1	TRBJ2-3	CSAPRLAGYTTDTQYF
-	TRBV6-2/TRBV6-3	TRBJ2-7	CASTKWGTHEQYF
few	TRBV5-1	TRBJ1-4	CASSLAEGASEKLFF
-	TRBV7-9	TRBJ2-2	CASSFGQMNTGELFF
few	TRBV6-5	TRBJ1-1	CASSSPGGPTVDEAFF
many	TRBV7-2	TRBJ1-2	CASSESQGSNYGYTF
-	TRBV27	TRBJ1-5	CASSFGIGRKGPINQPQHF
many	TRBV10-3	TRBJ1-5	CAISEGGEYSNQPQHF
many	TRBV7-9	TRBJ1-4	CASSLDSPDQNEKLFF
few	TRBV7-2	TRBJ2-7	CASSSQGQTSYNEQYF
-	TRBV7-2	TRBJ1-5	CASSAEGRNQPQHF
-	TRBV4-3	TRBJ1-4	CASSQVLGATNEKLFF
many	TRBV11-2	TRBJ2-1	CASGGLAGGPGGAAQYNEQFF